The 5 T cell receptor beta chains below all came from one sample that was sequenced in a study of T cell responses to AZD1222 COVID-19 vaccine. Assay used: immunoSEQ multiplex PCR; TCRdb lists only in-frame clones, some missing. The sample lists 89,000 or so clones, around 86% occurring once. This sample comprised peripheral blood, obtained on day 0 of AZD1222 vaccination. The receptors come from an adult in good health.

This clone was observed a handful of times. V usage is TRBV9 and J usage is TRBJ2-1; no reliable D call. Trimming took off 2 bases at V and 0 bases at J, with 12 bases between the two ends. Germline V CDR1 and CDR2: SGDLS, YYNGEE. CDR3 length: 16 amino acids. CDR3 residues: CASSVTSYSSYNEQFF. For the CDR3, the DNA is TGTGCCAGCAGCGTTACTTCCTACAGCTCCTACAATGAGCAGTTCTTC. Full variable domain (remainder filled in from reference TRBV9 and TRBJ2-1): DSGVTQTPKHLITATGQRVTLRCSPRSGDLSVYWYQQSLDQGLQFLIQYYNGEERAKGNILERFSAQQFPDLHSELNLSSLELGDSALYFCASSVTSYSSYNEQFFGPGTRLTVL.

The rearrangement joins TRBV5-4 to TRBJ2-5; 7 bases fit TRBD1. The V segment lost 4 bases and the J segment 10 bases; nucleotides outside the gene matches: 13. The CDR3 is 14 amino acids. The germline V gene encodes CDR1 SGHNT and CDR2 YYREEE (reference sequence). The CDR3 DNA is TGTGCCAGCAGCCCGGACAGTTCAGGGGGTGGCCAGTACTTC. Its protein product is CASSPDSSGGGQYF.

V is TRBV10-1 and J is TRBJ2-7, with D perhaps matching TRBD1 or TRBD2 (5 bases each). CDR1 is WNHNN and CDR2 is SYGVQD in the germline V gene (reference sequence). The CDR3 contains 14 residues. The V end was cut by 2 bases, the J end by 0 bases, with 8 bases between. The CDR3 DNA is TGCGCCAGCAGTGAGGAGGGGAGCTCCTACGAGCAGTACTTC. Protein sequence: CASSEEGSSYEQYF.

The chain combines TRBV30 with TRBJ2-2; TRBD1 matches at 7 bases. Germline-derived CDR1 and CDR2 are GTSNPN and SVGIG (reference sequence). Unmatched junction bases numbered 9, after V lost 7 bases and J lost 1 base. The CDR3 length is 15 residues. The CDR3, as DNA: TGTGCCTCGATGCCCGGGACAGTGAACACCGGGGAGCTGTTTTTT. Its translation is CASMPGTVNTGELFF. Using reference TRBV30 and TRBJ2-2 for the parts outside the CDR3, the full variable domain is SQTIHQWPATLVQPVGSPLSLECTVEGTSNPNLYWYRQAAGRGLQLLFYSVGIGQISSEVPQNLSASRPQDRQFILSSKKLLLSDSGFYLCASMPGTVNTGELFFGEGSRLTVL.

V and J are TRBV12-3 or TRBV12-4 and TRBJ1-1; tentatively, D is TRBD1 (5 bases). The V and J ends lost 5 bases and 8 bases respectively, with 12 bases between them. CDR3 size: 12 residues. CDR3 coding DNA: TGTGCCAGCAGTAACCTTGACAGAGAAGCTTTCTTT. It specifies CASSNLDREAFF.